Detailed here is one TCR beta chain. The CDR3 is 14 amino acids. Germline values: CDR1 MRHNA, CDR2 SNTAGT. The ends lost 5 bases at V and 6 bases at J; junction bases unmatched: 6. These data come from a study of blood T cell repertoires in COVID-19. Across the whole study: COVID-19 samples collected from the United States, Italy and Spain covered acute and convalescent phases.

How the authors handled the data: Counts of nucleated cells, estimated from reference gene primer amplification, were obtained. The method was immunoSEQ multiplex PCR; TCRdb's version includes in-frame clones alone and lacks a portion of them. Clone size and V and J calls were adopted from that table, with D and trimming inferred from the DNA. Here the sample spans roughly 420,000 clones, roughly 88% being singletons. This clonotype was sampled from a woman in her thirties with acute COVID-19. The specimen sequenced was PBMCs or T cells enriched from blood (not recorded which). The genes are TRBV6-4 and TRBJ2-2; 7 nucleotides align to TRBD2. Here the CDR3 reads CASSRGLPPGELFF. CDR3 coding DNA: TGTGCCAGCAGTAGGGGACTACCTCCCGGGGAGCTGTTTTTT.